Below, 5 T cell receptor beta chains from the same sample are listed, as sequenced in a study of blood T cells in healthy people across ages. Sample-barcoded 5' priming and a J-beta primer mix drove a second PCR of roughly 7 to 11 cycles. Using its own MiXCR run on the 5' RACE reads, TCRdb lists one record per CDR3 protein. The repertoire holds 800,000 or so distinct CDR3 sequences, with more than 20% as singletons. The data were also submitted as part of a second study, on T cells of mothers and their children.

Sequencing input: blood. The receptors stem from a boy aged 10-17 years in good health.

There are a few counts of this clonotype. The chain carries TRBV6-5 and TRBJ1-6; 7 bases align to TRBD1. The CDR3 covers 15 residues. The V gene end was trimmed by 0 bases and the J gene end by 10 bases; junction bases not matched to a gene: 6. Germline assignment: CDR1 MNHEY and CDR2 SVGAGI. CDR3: CASSYSSPGQSPLHF. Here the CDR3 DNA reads TGTGCCAGCAGTTACTCTAGTCCGGGACAGTCACCCCTCCACTTT.

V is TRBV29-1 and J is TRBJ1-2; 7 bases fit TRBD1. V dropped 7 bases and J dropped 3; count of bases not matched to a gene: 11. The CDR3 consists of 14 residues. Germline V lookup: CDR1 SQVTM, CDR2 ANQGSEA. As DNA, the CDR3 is TGCAGCGCTGGAACGGGACAGCCCTACTATGGCTACACCTTC. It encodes CSAGTGQPYYGYTF.

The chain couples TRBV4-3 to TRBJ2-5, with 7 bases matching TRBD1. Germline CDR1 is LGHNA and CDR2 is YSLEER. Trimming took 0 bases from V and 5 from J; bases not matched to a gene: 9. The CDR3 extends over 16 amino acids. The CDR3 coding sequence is TGCGCCAGCAGCCAAGATCGGGGAGACAGGGCGGAGACCCAGTACTTC. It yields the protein CASSQDRGDRAETQYF.

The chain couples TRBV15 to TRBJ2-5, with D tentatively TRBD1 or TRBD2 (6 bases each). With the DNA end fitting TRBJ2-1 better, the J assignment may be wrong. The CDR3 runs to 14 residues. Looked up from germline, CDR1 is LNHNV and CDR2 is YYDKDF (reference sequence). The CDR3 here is CATSRDRGADEQFF. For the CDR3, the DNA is TGTGCCACCAGCAGAGATAGGGGGGCCGATGAGCAGTTCTTC.

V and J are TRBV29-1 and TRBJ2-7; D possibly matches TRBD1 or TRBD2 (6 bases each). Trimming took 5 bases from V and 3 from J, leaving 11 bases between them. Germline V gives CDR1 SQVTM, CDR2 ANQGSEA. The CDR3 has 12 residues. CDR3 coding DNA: TGCAGCGTTACACAGGGAGGCTACGAGCAGTACTTC. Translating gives CSVTQGGYEQYF.